A single sample gave rise to the 26 T cell receptor beta chains below, sequenced in a study of CD8+ T cells in alopecia areata. Documented treatment: oral pan-JAK inhibitor, 5-10 mg twice daily. Following RNA extraction, reverse transcription yielded cDNA that acted as the sequencing template. Profiling relied on immunoSEQ multiplex PCR, and the TCRdb table lists in-frame clones only, not all of them. The profile shows approximately 210,000 clones, roughly 66% of them singletons. Specimen: CD4+ T cells sorted from blood, collected around week 42, from a patient treated with tofacitinib. The receptors here all came from a human donor with alopecia areata.

V gene TRBV7-2 combines with J gene TRBJ1-2; 9 bases are shared with TRBD1. Germline V gene sequence: CDR1 SGHTA, CDR2 FQGNSA. J gave up 3 bases and V 3 bases, and 2 bases lay outside the gene matches. The CDR3 covers 14 residues. The CDR3 DNA reads as TGTGCCAGCAGCTTCGGACAGGGGTACTATGGCTACACCTTC. Translating it yields CASSFGQGYYGYTF. Drawing the rest from reference TRBV7-2 and TRBJ1-2, the complete variable domain is GAGVSQSPSNKVTEKGKDVELRCDPISGHTALYWYRQSLGQGLEFLIYFQGNSAPDKSGLPSDRFSAERTGGSVSTLTIQRTQQEDSAVYLCASSFGQGYYGYTFGSGTRLTVV.

The rearrangement uses TRBV7-6 and TRBJ2-1, with a possible D match to TRBD1 (5 bases). There are 13 residues in the CDR3. Trimming removed 4 bases from V and 9 bases from J, with 13 bases in between. Germline V CDR1 and CDR2: SGHVS, FNYEAQ. The CDR3 region is CASSSLQGSEQFF. The DNA of the CDR3 is TGTGCCAGCAGCTCCCTTCAGGGTAGTGAGCAGTTCTTC. Full variable domain (missing parts from reference TRBV7-6 and TRBJ2-1): GAGVSQSPRYKVTKRGQDVALRCDPISGHVSLYWYRQALGQGPEFLTYFNYEAQQDKSGLPNDRFSAERPEGSISTLTIQRTEQRDSAMYRCASSSLQGSEQFFGPGTRLTVL.

This clone came up a few times. The chain uses TRBV7-9 and TRBJ2-2; maybe TRBD2 (6 bases). V gave up 5 bases and J gave up 1 base, with 11 bases separating them. There are 15 residues in the CDR3. CDR1 is SEHNR and CDR2 is FQNEAQ in the germline V gene (reference sequence). The CDR3 DNA follows: TGTGCCAGCAGCCGGGACTCCCGGAACACCGGGGAGCTGTTTTTT. Protein: CASSRDSRNTGELFF.

The rearrangement uses TRBV10-3 and TRBJ2-3; tentative D call: TRBD1 (6 bases). This CDR3 has 15 residues. V lost 6 bases, J lost 0 bases, and 13 bases lay in between. Germline V gene lookup returns CDR1 ENHRY and CDR2 SYGVKD. CDR3 sequence (DNA): TGTGCCATCAGCGACAAAGGACAGAGCACAGATACGCAGTATTTT. Translation gives CAISDKGQSTDTQYF.

The V gene is TRBV15, the J gene TRBJ2-1, with TRBD1 identical over 12 bases. The ends lost 2 bases at V and 7 bases at J; junction bases unmatched: 9. The germline CDR1 and CDR2 sequences are LNHNV and YYDKDF (reference sequence). There are 17 residues in the CDR3. The CDR3 is CATSRPEPGQGANEQFF. CDR3 nucleotide sequence: TGTGCCACCAGCAGACCAGAACCGGGACAGGGGGCTAATGAGCAGTTCTTC.

This clone was seen more than once but under ten times. The V gene is TRBV5-1, the J gene TRBJ2-3, with 7 bases that match TRBD1. V shed 4 bases and J 2 bases; nucleotides not matched to a gene: 4. Germline V gene sequence: CDR1 SGHRS, CDR2 YFSETQ. The CDR3 runs 14 residues. The CDR3 DNA sequence: TGCGCCAGCAGCAAGGACAGGCTCACAGATACGCAGTATTTT. Amino acids: CASSKDRLTDTQYF.

The genes are TRBV7-2 and TRBJ1-2; possibly TRBD1 for D (5 bases). Per the germline V gene, CDR1 is SGHTA and CDR2 is FQGNSA. V was cut by 3 bases and J by 6 bases, with 11 bases left in between. This CDR3 is built from 13 residues. CDR3 in amino acids: CASSFPGTDGYTF. CDR3 DNA: TGTGCCAGCAGCTTTCCGGGGACGGATGGCTACACCTTC.

V and J are TRBV5-1 and TRBJ1-2; no definite D call. Per germline, CDR1 SGHRS and CDR2 YFSETQ. V gave up 0 bases and J gave up 7 bases, with 10 bases separating them. The CDR3 consists of 13 residues. The CDR3 coding sequence is TGCGCCAGCAGCTTGGAGGGCGAGTTTGGCTACACCTTC. Translating it yields CASSLEGEFGYTF.

DNA of the CDR3: TGTGCCAGCAGCTTAGAGAGTAGGGTCGGCAGGACTAGCACAGATACGCAGTATTTT. Translated: CASSLESRVGRTSTDTQYF. The J gene is TRBJ2-3, the V gene TRBV5-4; D might be TRBD2 (5 bases). The germline V gene has CDR1 SGHNT and CDR2 YYREEE (reference sequence). CDR3 length: 19 residues. V lost 2 bases, J lost 0 bases, and 22 bases lay in between.

This clone was observed once. V is TRBV20-1 and J is TRBJ2-7; D is unresolved. Germline-derived CDR1 and CDR2 are DFQATT and SNEGSKA (reference sequence). V lost 0 bases and J 2 bases, leaving 2 bases between the germline ends. The CDR3 sequence is 11 residues long. This CDR3 reads CSARDAYEQYF. CDR3 DNA sequence: TGCAGTGCTAGAGATGCCTACGAGCAGTACTTC.

The rearrangement links TRBV5-6 to TRBJ2-7, with D possibly TRBD1 on 5 matching bases. There are 14 residues in the CDR3. V was clipped by 0 bases and J by 0 bases, with 7 bases between them. CDR1 and CDR2 (germline): SGHDT, YYEEEE. The CDR3 is CASSLGQISYEQYF. CDR3 DNA sequence: TGTGCCAGCAGCTTGGGACAGATCTCCTACGAGCAGTACTTC.

Worth noting for this clone: This CDR3 is also generated by other DNA sequences in the sample. The CDR3 DNA reads TGCAGCGTTGAAAGTTCCTCCTATGGCTACACCTTC. This gives the protein CSVESSSYGYTF. V and J are TRBV29-1 and TRBJ1-2; no firm D call. The CDR3 contains 12 residues. Per germline, CDR1 SQVTM and CDR2 ANQGSEA. The V and J ends lost 2 bases and 4 bases respectively, with 8 bases between them.

The rearrangement links TRBV5-1 to TRBJ1-2; 8 nucleotides agree with TRBD1. Germline CDR1 is SGHRS and CDR2 is YFSETQ. The CDR3 consists of 13 residues. V lost 6 bases to trimming and J lost 6 bases; unmatched junction nucleotides: 7. DNA for the CDR3: TGCGCCAGCACTCGACAGGGGATTGATGGCTACACCTTC. This gives the protein CASTRQGIDGYTF.

The chain uses TRBV29-1 and TRBJ1-1; D possibly corresponds to TRBD1 (5 bases). The germline V gene encodes CDR1 SQVTM and CDR2 ANQGSEA. V was trimmed by 5 bases and J by 6 bases, leaving 13 bases between them. This CDR3 is 12 amino acids long. DNA for the CDR3: TGCAGCGTTCGGACGGGAGGGGCTGAAGCTTTCTTT. Translation: CSVRTGGAEAFF.

V gene TRBV7-2 combines with J gene TRBJ2-5; no firm D call. This CDR3 contains 18 residues. CDR1 is SGHTA, CDR2 FQGNSA, per germline. V was cut by 5 bases and J by 2 bases, with 24 bases left in between. CDR3 nucleotides: TGTGCCAGCAGCCTCCGGTGGCAGGCCCCCGAACGGCAAGAGACCCAGTACTTC. It specifies CASSLRWQAPERQETQYF.

V is TRBV11-2 and J is TRBJ2-5, with D uncertain. This CDR3 contains 11 residues. CDR1 SGHAT and CDR2 FQNNGV come from the germline V gene. V was trimmed by 7 bases and J by 4 bases, leaving 7 bases between them. CDR3 DNA sequence: TGTGCCAGCACCCGAGGAGAGACCCAGTACTTC. Amino acids: CASTRGETQYF.

The table lists this clone with a few counts. The chain links TRBV19 to TRBJ1-2; D unresolved. Germline CDR1 reads LNHDA; CDR2 reads SQIVND (reference sequence). The V and J ends lost 10 bases and 4 bases respectively, with 10 bases between them. CDR3 length: 11 residues. The CDR3 sequence is CATMGSYGYTF. The CDR3 nucleotides are TGTGCCACAATGGGCAGCTATGGCTACACCTTC.

The CDR3 sequence: CSVGDTGEAFF. The CDR3 DNA sequence: TGCAGCGTTGGAGATACAGGGGAAGCTTTCTTT. The chain joins TRBV29-1 to TRBJ1-1; D perhaps matches TRBD1 (6 bases). Trimming removed 4 bases from V and 8 bases from J, with 11 bases in between. The CDR3 has 11 residues. In germline, CDR1 is SQVTM, CDR2 ANQGSEA.

A single count supports this clone. This rearrangement joins TRBV11-2 to TRBJ2-1, with 7 bases matching TRBD1. The CDR3 has 15 amino acids. The trim removed 4 bases at V and 6 bases at J, leaving 9 bases unmatched. CDR1 SGHAT and CDR2 FQNNGV come from the germline V gene. The CDR3 sequence: CASSYRVGTVNEQFF. In DNA form, the CDR3 reads TGTGCCAGCAGCTATCGGGTCGGGACAGTCAATGAGCAGTTCTTC.

The chain combines TRBV30 with TRBJ1-5; possible D gene TRBD1, 5 bases. Germline V gives CDR1 GTSNPN, CDR2 SVGIG (reference sequence). This CDR3 has 12 amino acids. V was clipped by 1 base and J by 5 bases, with 6 bases between them. The CDR3 sequence is CAWSGGDQPQHF. CDR3 nucleotide sequence: TGTGCCTGGAGTGGAGGGGATCAGCCCCAGCATTTT.

Details on this clone: The sample has other DNA sequences that encode this CDR3 too. The chain has TRBV5-1 and TRBJ2-2; no firm D call. With 0 bases removed from V and 1 base from J, the gap between germline ends came to 4 bases. CDR1 is SGHRS, CDR2 YFSETQ, per germline. This CDR3 spans 14 amino acids. The CDR3 DNA follows: TGCGCCAGCAGCTTGGCCGGGAACACCGGGGAGCTGTTTTTT. Amino acids: CASSLAGNTGELFF.

The V gene is TRBV19, the J gene TRBJ2-1, with TRBD2 identical over 8 bases. V lost 4 bases, J lost 4 bases, and 12 bases stayed unmatched. This CDR3 contains 17 residues. Germline V lookup: CDR1 LNHDA, CDR2 SQIVND (reference sequence). The CDR3 sequence is CASSSRGAGGLYNEQFF. Written as DNA, the CDR3 is TGTGCCAGTAGTAGCCGTGGGGCGGGGGGCCTGTACAATGAGCAGTTCTTC.

The chain links TRBV4-3 to TRBJ1-3, with 8 nucleotides matching TRBD1. Losses at the gene ends were 3 bases for V and 0 bases for J; bases not matched to a gene: 1. The CDR3 sequence is 15 residues long. CDR1 is LGHNA and CDR2 is YSLEER in the germline V gene. In DNA, the CDR3 is TGCGCCAGCAGCCAGGGACAGGACTCTGGAAACACCATATATTTT. Amino acids: CASSQGQDSGNTIYF.

CDR3 residues: CASSVGSINSPLHF. CDR3 in DNA: TGTGCCAGCAGCGTAGGATCGATTAATTCACCCCTCCACTTT. The chain has TRBV9 and TRBJ1-6; the D is unclear. The CDR3 extends over 14 amino acids. The germline V gene has CDR1 SGDLS and CDR2 YYNGEE. V lost 0 bases, J lost 6 bases, and 7 bases lay in between.

V usage is TRBV7-3 and J usage is TRBJ2-1; the match to TRBD2 covers 8 bases. Germline CDR1 reads SGHTA; CDR2 reads FQGTGA. The CDR3 sequence is 15 residues long. Trimming cost V 5 bases and J 5 bases; bases outside gene matches: 8. This chain's CDR3 is CASSPTGGANNEQFF. CDR3 sequence (DNA): TGTGCCAGCAGCCCAACGGGGGGGGCGAACAATGAGCAGTTCTTC.

This chain joins TRBV5-1 and TRBJ1-5; D is perhaps TRBD1 (5 bases). The ends were cut back, 2 bases at V and 3 bases at J, with 9 bases in the middle. CDR3 length: 14 residues. Germline-derived CDR1 and CDR2 are SGHRS and YFSETQ. CDR3 in amino acids: CASSLGGVNQPQHF. CDR3 DNA sequence: TGCGCCAGCAGCTTAGGAGGGGTCAATCAGCCCCAGCATTTT.